The 7 T cell receptor beta chains reported below all come from one sample, sequenced in a study of beta chain features in type 1 diabetes. Every isolated RNA sample was fully reverse transcribed, so sequencing captured expressed TCRB transcripts. Produced via immunoSEQ multiplex PCR; TCRdb's table is partial and in-frame only. This sample has approximately 150,000 clones, with 9.5% to 10% found just once. The sequencing sample was made of central memory CD4+ T cells from blood. These receptors all come from a woman aged 40 to 50 in good health.

In this sample, this clone turned up a few times. The gene calls are TRBV27 and TRBJ1-2, with 9 bases matching TRBD1. V dropped 6 bases and J dropped 4; count of bases not matched to a gene: 12. The germline V gene has CDR1 MNHEY and CDR2 SMNVEV (reference sequence). The CDR3 is 16 amino acids. The CDR3 DNA reads TGTGCCAGCAGACGAACGGGACAGGGAAGGGGCTATGGCTACACCTTC. Its translation is CASRRTGQGRGYGYTF.

The chain employs TRBV18 and TRBJ2-5, with 14 nucleotides matching TRBD2. Germline trimming cut 3 bases from V and 4 bases from J; bases unmatched to any gene: 1. Germline V gene sequence: CDR1 KGHSH, CDR2 LQKENI. The CDR3 consists of 15 residues. CDR3 sequence (DNA): TGTGCCAGCTCACCCGGGACTAGCGGGAGAGAGACCCAGTACTTC. It encodes CASSPGTSGRETQYF.

This chain joins TRBV6-1 and TRBJ2-7, with TRBD1 matching over 7 bases. After removal of 10 bases from V and 3 bases from J, the junction contained 6 bases not matched to a gene. Germline V gene sequence: CDR1 MNHNS, CDR2 SASEGT. CDR3 length: 12 residues. CDR3 nucleotides: TGTGCCACTGGACAGGCCAGCTACGAGCAGTACTTC. Translated, it gives CATGQASYEQYF.

This clone turned up a few times. The chain carries TRBV13 and TRBJ1-1, with D unclear. The V and J ends lost 5 bases and 4 bases respectively, with 11 bases between them. Germline CDR1 and CDR2: PRHDT and FYEKMQ (reference sequence). The CDR3 runs 13 residues. The CDR3 here is CASSLRQFTEAFF. CDR3 nucleotides: TGTGCCAGCAGCCTCCGCCAGTTCACTGAAGCTTTCTTT.

The chain has TRBV27 and TRBJ2-5; possibly TRBD1 for D (5 bases). The DNA end favors TRBJ2-7, so the J call may be wrong. The germline V gene encodes CDR1 MNHEY and CDR2 SMNVEV (reference sequence). CDR3 length: 13 amino acids. The CDR3 DNA reads TGTGCCAGCAGCGACAGTCCCTACTACGAGCAGTACTTC. Encoded protein: CASSDSPYYEQYF.

This clone was seen only a few times. The chain recombines TRBV5-1 with TRBJ2-5; 7 nucleotides line up with TRBD1. The CDR3 consists of 15 residues. J gave up 3 bases and V 7 bases, and 12 bases lay outside the gene matches. Germline-derived CDR1 and CDR2 are SGHRS and YFSETQ. CDR3 sequence: CASGYGPGTEETQYF. The CDR3 DNA is TGCGCCAGCGGATATGGCCCCGGGACAGAAGAGACCCAGTACTTC. Using reference TRBV5-1 and TRBJ2-5 for the parts outside the CDR3, the full variable domain is KAGVTQTPRYLIKTRGQQVTLSCSPISGHRSVSWYQQTPGQGLQFLFEYFSETQRNKGNFPGRFSGRQFSNSRSEMNVSTLELGDSALYLCASGYGPGTEETQYFGPGTRLLVL.

This clone was seen more than once but under ten times. The chain recombines TRBV18 with TRBJ2-2; TRBD1 agrees at 10 bases. The V segment lost 3 bases and the J segment 0 bases; nucleotides outside the gene matches: 4. The CDR3 is 17 amino acids. In germline, CDR1 is KGHSH, CDR2 LQKENI. The CDR3, as DNA: TGTGCCAGCTCACCTGTTGGACAGGGGGCGAACACCGGGGAGCTGTTTTTT. This sequence encodes CASSPVGQGANTGELFF.